One sample yielded the 19 T cell receptor beta chains listed below, sequenced in a study of Graves' ophthalmopathy and Graves' hyperthyroidism. RNA transcripts were the source from which TCR beta CDR3 regions were amplified. Second-round multiplex PCR came after a first-round RT-PCR that employed HTBI primers. One entry per CDR3 protein results from TCRdb running MiXCR on the multiplex PCR reads. This table has about 370,000 distinct CDR3 sequences, about a sixth appearing once. The specimen sequenced was peripheral blood. All receptors come from an adult woman with stable Graves' hyperthyroidism.

This clonotype was counted only a few times. This may be a read error, as it is one base from a much larger clone. V usage is TRBV10-3 and J usage is TRBJ1-1; TRBD1 aligns across 9 bases. CDR1 is ENHRY and CDR2 is SYGVKD in the germline V gene. Trimming removed 6 bases from V and 3 bases from J; junction bases left unmatched: 14. CDR3 length: 17 residues. The CDR3 nucleotides are TGTGCCATCAGAGACTTGGGTGCGGGACAGGGCCACACTGAAGCTTTCTTT. Protein product: CAIRDLGAGQGHTEAFF.

This clonotype has ten or more counts. The chain carries TRBV4-1 and TRBJ1-1; D not certain. The germline V gene has CDR1 MGHRA and CDR2 YSYEKL. The CDR3 is made up of 17 amino acids. The V end was cut by 4 bases, the J end by 0 bases, with 18 bases between. The CDR3 DNA follows: TGCGCCAGCAGCCCTCTCGATCAGGACTCCATGAACACTGAAGCTTTCTTT. It codes for CASSPLDQDSMNTEAFF.

This clonotype has a handful of counts. This sequence joins TRBV6-2 or TRBV6-3 and TRBJ2-7; D remains ambiguous. The CDR3 sequence is 14 residues long. Germline assignment: CDR1 MNHEY and CDR2 SVGEGT. Trimming cost V 5 bases and J 5 bases, with 16 bases left between them. The CDR3 bases are TGTGCCAGCAGTCCCGCAGTAGGTTACCACGAGCAGTACTTC. Protein sequence: CASSPAVGYHEQYF.

This sequence joins TRBV20-1 and TRBJ2-2, with 10 bases fitting TRBD2. The CDR3 length is 15 residues. Germline-derived CDR1 and CDR2 are DFQATT and SNEGSKA (reference sequence). After removal of 3 bases from V and 6 bases from J, the junction contained 7 bases not matched to a gene. The CDR3 DNA reads TGCAGTGCTAGGGTTAGCGGGAGGAAGTCCGGGGAGCTGTTTTTT. Translating it yields CSARVSGRKSGELFF.

This chain joins TRBV18 and TRBJ1-1; D is perhaps TRBD1 (6 bases). The germline V gene has CDR1 KGHSH and CDR2 LQKENI. The CDR3 extends over 13 amino acids. Trimming left V 4 bases short and J 3 bases short, with 9 bases between. CDR3 in amino acids: CASSRQGHTEAFF. The CDR3 nucleotides read TGTGCCAGCTCACGGCAGGGGCACACTGAAGCTTTCTTT.

This clonotype occurred many times. CDR3 DNA: TGTGCCAGCAGTCCCCGGACAGAAACCTACGAGCAGTACTTC. This sequence encodes CASSPRTETYEQYF. The genes are TRBV28 and TRBJ2-7; D might be TRBD1 (6 bases). The CDR3 has 14 residues. V lost 5 bases to trimming and J lost 2 bases, with 13 bases between them. Germline CDR1 MDHEN, CDR2 SYDVKM.

This clonotype was detected only a few times. The rearrangement joins TRBV12-3 or TRBV12-4 to TRBJ1-4; D remains ambiguous. The CDR3 sequence is 11 residues long. V was pared by 7 bases and J by 7 bases, with 7 bases between. The CDR3 region is CASKASEKLFF. DNA of the CDR3: TGTGCCAGCAAGGCGAGTGAAAAACTGTTTTTT.

The table lists this clonotype with many counts. The DNA for the CDR3 is TGTGCCAGCAGGGGACCACAAGAGACCCAGTACTTC. Protein: CASRGPQETQYF. J is TRBJ2-5 and V is TRBV6-1, with D perhaps given as TRBD1 or TRBD2 (5 bases each). The CDR3 runs to 12 residues. Germline values: CDR1 MNHNS, CDR2 SASEGT. The V end was cut by 6 bases, the J end by 2 bases, with 7 bases between.

This clonotype was picked up a small number of times. The V gene is TRBV3-1, the J gene TRBJ2-5, with D possibly being TRBD2 (7 bases). The germline V and J ends were trimmed by 4 bases and 6 bases, with 15 bases remaining between them. Per germline, CDR1 LGHDT and CDR2 YNNKEL (reference sequence). The CDR3 totals 14 residues. The chain's CDR3 is CASSPNTGGQTQYF. In nucleotides, the CDR3 is TGTGCCAGCAGCCCGAATACCGGGGGGCAGACCCAGTACTTC.

About this clonotype itself: This may be a read error: a much more frequent sequence differs by one nucleotide. The chain uses TRBV5-1 and TRBJ2-7, with 8 bases that match TRBD2. CDR1 and CDR2 from the germline V gene are SGHRS and YFSETQ. V lost 6 bases to trimming and J lost 2 bases; unmatched junction nucleotides: 4. The CDR3 is 13 amino acids. The CDR3 DNA follows: TGCGCCAGCACGGGAGGGAGCACCTACGAGCAGTACGTC. This translates into CASTGGSTYEQYV.

To note about this clonotype: This may be a read error, as it is one base from a much larger clone. The V call is TRBV7-6, the J call TRBJ2-5; 14 nucleotides match TRBD2. Looked up from germline, CDR1 is SGHVS and CDR2 is FNYEAQ. This CDR3 region has 16 residues. Trimming took 7 bases from V and 5 from J; bases not matched to a gene: 9. The CDR3 DNA follows: TGTGCCAGCATCAAACGACTAGCGGGAGGGGTTGAGACCCAGTACTTC. This translates into CASIKRLAGGVETQYF.

This clonotype was counted ten times or more. The chain recombines TRBV12-3 or TRBV12-4 with TRBJ2-2, with TRBD2 identical over 7 bases. The CDR3 has 16 amino acids. The junction had 7 bases not matched to a gene; V was cut back by 1 base and J by 5 bases. The CDR3 DNA follows: TGTGCCAGCAGTTTAGGACTAGCCTCTCTAACCGGGGAGCTGTTTTTT. It encodes CASSLGLASLTGELFF.

This clonotype occurred many times. J is TRBJ2-7 and V is TRBV20-1, with TRBD2 matching 8 bases. From germline, CDR1 is DFQATT and CDR2 SNEGSKA (reference sequence). The CDR3 sequence is 14 residues long. The V segment lost 3 bases and the J segment 4 bases; nucleotides outside the gene matches: 8. The CDR3 coding sequence is TGCAGTGCTAGTGAGTCGGGAGGGAGGTACGAGCAGTACTTC. Translating gives CSASESGGRYEQYF.

In this sample, this clonotype turned up many times. J is TRBJ2-7 and V is TRBV2, with D perhaps TRBD1 (6 bases). Germline loops: CDR1 SNHLY, CDR2 FYNNEI. This CDR3 spans 15 amino acids. Between the trimmed V and J ends, which lost 8 bases and 2 bases, there was a span of 19 bases. The CDR3 region has the DNA TGTGCCAGCGAGCCACCGGGACATGACCCCTACGAGCAGTACTTC. Amino acids: CASEPPGHDPYEQYF.

This clonotype was counted at least ten times. The rearrangement uses TRBV10-3 and TRBJ2-5; a possible D gene is TRBD2 (5 bases). Germline V CDR1 and CDR2: ENHRY, SYGVKD. Trimming shortened V by 4 bases and J by 5 bases, and 8 bases separated the two germline ends. The CDR3 totals 12 residues. The CDR3 sequence: CAISASRETQYF. As DNA, the CDR3 is TGTGCCATCAGTGCTAGCAGGGAGACCCAGTACTTC.

This clonotype appeared a few times. The chain uses TRBV30 and TRBJ2-1; 9 bases align to TRBD2. The CDR3 covers 15 residues. Germline CDR1 is GTSNPN and CDR2 is SVGIG (reference sequence). The V gene end was trimmed by 0 bases and the J gene end by 5 bases; junction bases not matched to a gene: 5. The DNA for the CDR3 is TGTGCCTGGAGTGTAGGGCTAGCGGGGAACAATGAGCAGTTCTTC. Translating it yields CAWSVGLAGNNEQFF.

This clonotype was counted many times. V and J are TRBV2 and TRBJ1-2; D is ambiguous. The CDR3 is 11 amino acids. The V gene lost 8 bases and the J gene lost 6 bases, with 10 bases spanning the gap. Germline CDR1 SNHLY, CDR2 FYNNEI. CDR3 loop: CASAERDGYTF. In DNA form, the CDR3 reads TGTGCCAGCGCCGAGAGGGATGGCTACACCTTC.

This clonotype showed up many times. The rearrangement joins TRBV10-2 to TRBJ2-7; no clear D gene. The germline V gene has CDR1 WSHSY and CDR2 SAAADI. Trimming took off 4 bases at V and 2 bases at J, with 3 bases between the two ends. This CDR3 is 11 amino acids long. The chain's CDR3 is CASSVAYEQYF. DNA of the CDR3: TGCGCCAGCAGTGTAGCCTACGAGCAGTACTTC.

This clonotype was recorded a few times. A read error may be the cause here, since a much bigger clone is one base away. The rearrangement joins TRBV4-2 to TRBJ2-5, with 8 positions matching TRBD2. CDR3 length: 16 residues. CDR1 is LGHNA and CDR2 is YNFKEQ in the germline V gene. In nucleotides, the CDR3 is TGTGCCATCAGCCAAGAAGCGGCTAGCGGGCAGAAGACCCAGTACTTC. Amino acids: CAISQEAASGQKTQYF.